Given below is one T cell receptor beta chain in context. Its antigen remains unidentified. There are 16 residues in the CDR3. Trimming took off 1 base at V and 7 bases at J, with 14 bases between the two ends. Germline V CDR1 and CDR2: SGHAT, FQNNGV. Data came from immunoSEQ multiplex PCR; TCRdb stores just in-frame clones and leaves some out. This sample carries 78,000 or so clones, about 90% of them seen once, and the ten largest clones take less than 30%. Surgery cases with the highest brain T cell transcript signatures were chosen for sequencing. Before surgery, patients took at least one anti-epileptic drug. This sample stems from a study of brain T cells in children with intractable seizures. Study-wide results and limits: HCMV serostatus was not known, and viral specificity came from CDR3 similarity only.

This chain joins TRBV11-2 and TRBJ1-6, with no clear D. This TCR was sampled from a girl between 2 and 10 years old with Rasmussen encephalitis and intractable seizures. The sequencing here drew on peripheral blood, taken at surgery. The CDR3 spells CASSLGLRALNSPLHF. CDR3 bases: TGTGCCAGCAGCTTAGGCCTCCGGGCCTTGAATTCACCCCTCCACTTT.